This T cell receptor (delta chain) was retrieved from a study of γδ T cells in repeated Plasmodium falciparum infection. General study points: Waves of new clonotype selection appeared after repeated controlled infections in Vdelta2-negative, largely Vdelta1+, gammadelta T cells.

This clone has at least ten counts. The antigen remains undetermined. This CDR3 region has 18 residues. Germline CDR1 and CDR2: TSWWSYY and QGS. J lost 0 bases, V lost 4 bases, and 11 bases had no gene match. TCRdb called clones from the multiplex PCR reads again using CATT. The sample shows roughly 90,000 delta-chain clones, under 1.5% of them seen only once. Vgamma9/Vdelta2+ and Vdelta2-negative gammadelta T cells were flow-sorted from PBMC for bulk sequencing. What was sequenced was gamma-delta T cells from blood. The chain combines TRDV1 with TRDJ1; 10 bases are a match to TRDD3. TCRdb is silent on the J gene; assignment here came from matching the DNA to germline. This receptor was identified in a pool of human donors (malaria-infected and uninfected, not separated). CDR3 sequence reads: CALGGPPWGIWYTDKLIF. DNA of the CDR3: TGTGCTCTTGGGGGCCCTCCCTGGGGGATATGGTACACCGATAAACTCATCTTT.